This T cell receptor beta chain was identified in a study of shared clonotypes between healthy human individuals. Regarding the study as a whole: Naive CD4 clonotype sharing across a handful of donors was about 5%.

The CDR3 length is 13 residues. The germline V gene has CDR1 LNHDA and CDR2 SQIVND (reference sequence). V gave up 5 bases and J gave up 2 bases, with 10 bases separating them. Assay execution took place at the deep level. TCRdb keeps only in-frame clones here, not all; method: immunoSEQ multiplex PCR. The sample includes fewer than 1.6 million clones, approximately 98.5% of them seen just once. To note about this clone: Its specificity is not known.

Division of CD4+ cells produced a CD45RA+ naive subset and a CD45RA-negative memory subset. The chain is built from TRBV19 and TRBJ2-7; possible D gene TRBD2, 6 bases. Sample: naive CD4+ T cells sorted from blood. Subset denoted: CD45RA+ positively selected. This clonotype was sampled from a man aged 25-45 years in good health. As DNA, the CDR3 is TGTGCCAGTAGTCCACCGGGGGCCTACGAGCAGTACTTC. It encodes CASSPPGAYEQYF.